This T cell receptor beta chain was sequenced in a study of T cell responses to AZD1222 COVID-19 vaccine. The assay was immunoSEQ multiplex PCR, and TCRdb's table has in-frame clones only and misses some. This table has about 83,000 clones, roughly 90% appearing once. V was clipped by 3 bases and J by 5 bases, with 17 bases between them. CDR3 length: 15 residues. In germline, CDR1 is SGHNT, CDR2 YYREEE (reference sequence). The sample was peripheral blood, taken 28 days after the second AZD1222 dose. The rearrangement links TRBV5-4 to TRBJ2-5; a possible D gene is TRBD2 (5 bases). The source of this sequence is an adult who received the AZD1222 COVID-19 vaccine. CDR3 in DNA: TGTGCCAGCAGCTGGACTTCTTCAGTGGGGGAGACCCAGTACTTC. Its protein product is CASSWTSSVGETQYF. The variable domain in full, completed from reference TRBV5-4 and TRBJ2-5, reads ETGVTQSPTHLIKTRGQQVTLRCSSQSGHNTVSWYQQALGQGPQFIFQYYREEENGRGNFPPRFSGLQFPNYSSELNVNALELDDSALYLCASSWTSSVGETQYFGPGTRLLVL.